This TCR beta chain was sequenced for a study of shared clonotypes between healthy human individuals. Using approximately 190 ng DNA, tens of thousands of T cell genomes, the sorted-subset replicate PCRs were run. Profiling relied on immunoSEQ multiplex PCR, and the TCRdb table lists in-frame clones only, not all of them. The table includes about a million clones, about 75% detected once. Investigators divided CD4+ cells into CD45RA+ naive and CD45RA-negative memory subsets. Trimming stripped 1 base from V and 2 bases from J, with 6 bases between. Germline CDR1 and CDR2: MNHEY and SVGAGI. This CDR3 is built from 15 residues.

Sequenced sample: memory CD4+ T cells sorted from blood. Subset indicated: CD45RA-negative fraction. This clonotype originated in a man between 18 and 29 years old in good health. V is TRBV6-5 and J is TRBJ2-6, with D possibly matching TRBD1 (5 bases). The CDR3 DNA reads TGTGCCAGCAGTTACTTACAGGCTGGGGCCAACGTCCTGACTTTC. It encodes CASSYLQAGANVLTF.